This T cell receptor beta chain was identified during a study of blood T cell repertoires in COVID-19. Repertoires were generated with immunoSEQ multiplex PCR, while TCRdb's copy carries only in-frame clones and drops some. The table includes about 40,000 clones, 85% detected once. The CDR3 has 16 residues. The germline V gene encodes CDR1 LNHDA and CDR2 SQIVND (reference sequence). Losses at the gene ends were 0 bases for V and 6 bases for J; bases not matched to a gene: 6. Source material: peripheral blood. The genes are TRBV19 and TRBJ2-1; 9 nucleotides agree with TRBD2. This receptor was identified in a human donor in a cohort sampled during active COVID-19. Here the CDR3 reads CASSIDLKGLANEQFF. The CDR3 nucleotides are TGTGCCAGTAGTATAGATTTGAAGGGACTAGCCAATGAGCAGTTCTTC.